A single sample is the source of the 21 T cell receptor beta chains below, sequenced in a study of CD4 and CD8 cells across lung adenocarcinoma regions. TCRdb ran MiXCR on the PCR reads and lists one entry per CDR3 protein. The data show under 25,000 distinct CDR3 sequences, roughly 54% seen once. Sequencing was carried out using CD8+ T cells from the center of a lung tumor. Source of these receptors: a female donor with lung adenocarcinoma. The CD4 and CD8 labels of this study may be unreliable.

This clonotype appeared once. The germline gene is not matched at one end of the junction; a read error may be the cause. The chain is built from TRBV10-1 and TRBJ2-4, with D maybe TRBD2 (5 bases). Germline CDR1 and CDR2: WNHNN and SYGVQD (reference sequence). The CDR3 runs 14 residues. CDR3 sequence (DNA): TGCGCCAGCAGTGATCCGAGGGCCACAAACACTCAGTATTTC. This translates into CASSDPRATNTQYF.

The chain employs TRBV4-2 and TRBJ2-1, with D perhaps TRBD1 or TRBD2 (5 bases each). Trimming shortened V by 2 bases and J by 5 bases, and 16 bases separated the two germline ends. The germline V gene has CDR1 LGHNA and CDR2 YNFKEQ. The CDR3 length is 16 residues. The CDR3, as DNA: TGTGCCAGCAGCCAACCCACTAGTTGGGGCGACAATGAGCAGTTCTTC. Translated: CASSQPTSWGDNEQFF.

This clonotype has only one observation. The rearrangement joins TRBV10-3 to TRBJ2-5; TRBD1 might be the D (5 bases). The V end lost 4 bases, the J end lost 9 bases, and 12 bases lay between the germline ends. This CDR3 has 12 residues. Germline lookup yields CDR1 ENHRY and CDR2 SYGVKD. This chain's CDR3 is CAISGTQGAQYF. The CDR3 DNA sequence: TGTGCCATCAGTGGTACACAAGGGGCCCAGTACTTC.

The rearrangement uses TRBV11-2 and TRBJ2-3; TRBD2 agrees at 9 bases. CDR3 length equals 16 residues. The germline V gene has CDR1 SGHAT and CDR2 FQNNGV. Losses at the gene ends were 8 bases for V and 9 bases for J; bases not matched to a gene: 18. The CDR3 DNA follows: TGTGCCAGCGGGGGCGGGGGGGCCCGTTGGGGTGAGACGCAGTATTTT. It yields the protein CASGGGGARWGETQYF.

This clonotype showed up just a few times. The chain recombines TRBV12-3 or TRBV12-4 with TRBJ2-3; possibly TRBD1 for D (6 bases). The V end was cut by 5 bases, the J end by 0 bases, with 9 bases between. The CDR3 length is 14 residues. This CDR3 is CASSTTGSTDTQYF. The CDR3 DNA follows: TGTGCCAGCAGTACGACAGGTAGCACAGATACGCAGTATTTT.

This clonotype was observed many times. The V call is TRBV10-1, the J call TRBJ2-5; perhaps TRBD2 as D (6 bases). The CDR3 consists of 17 residues. Germline-derived CDR1 and CDR2 are WNHNN and SYGVQD (reference sequence). V lost 0 bases, J lost 5 bases, and 19 bases lay in between. As DNA, the CDR3 is TGCGCCAGCAGTGAGTCAGCCGGGACTCACTCTCGGGAGACCCAGTACTTC. Amino acids: CASSESAGTHSRETQYF.

This clonotype was seen more than once but under ten times. The chain has TRBV6-1 and TRBJ2-7, with 11 nucleotides matching TRBD2. From germline, CDR1 is MNHNS and CDR2 SASEGT. Unmatched junction bases numbered 19, after V lost 2 bases and J lost 1 base. The CDR3 is made up of 21 amino acids. This chain's CDR3 is CASSERADRGVAGGRSYEQYF. The CDR3 DNA reads TGTGCCAGCAGTGAAAGGGCGGATAGGGGGGTAGCGGGAGGGCGGTCCTACGAGCAGTACTTC.

The V call is TRBV27, the J call TRBJ2-4, with TRBD1 matching 7 bases. The CDR3 length is 15 residues. The V gene end was trimmed by 11 bases and the J gene end by 12 bases; junction bases not matched to a gene: 22. Germline V gives CDR1 MNHEY, CDR2 SMNVEV (reference sequence). The DNA for the CDR3 is TGTGCCGCGGGTTCAGGGGGATGGGCCCAAGACACTCAGTACTTC. Protein product: CAAGSGGWAQDTQYF.

This chain connects TRBV6-1 to TRBJ2-3; D is ambiguous. The V and J ends lost 5 bases and 3 bases respectively, with 12 bases between them. From germline, CDR1 is MNHNS and CDR2 SASEGT. There are 14 residues in the CDR3. The CDR3 nucleotides are TGTGCCAGCAGTACCACAGATTCGACAGATACGCAGTATTTT. This translates into CASSTTDSTDTQYF.

The J gene is TRBJ2-1, the V gene TRBV6-1; 8 bases line up with TRBD1. V shed 4 bases and J 7 bases; nucleotides not matched to a gene: 6. The V gene's germline CDR1 is MNHNS and CDR2 SASEGT. There are 14 residues in the CDR3. CDR3 sequence (DNA): TGTGCCAGCAGTGGAACAGGGGGATTAAATGAGCAGTTCTTC. Its protein is CASSGTGGLNEQFF.

J is TRBJ2-5 and V is TRBV6-1; D not resolved. V lost 4 bases and J 6 bases, leaving 12 bases between the germline ends. The CDR3 is made up of 13 amino acids. Germline V lookup: CDR1 MNHNS, CDR2 SASEGT. This CDR3 reads CASSANREQTQYF. CDR3 DNA: TGTGCCAGCAGTGCTAATCGAGAACAGACCCAGTACTTC.

The chain joins TRBV6-1 to TRBJ1-2; D might be TRBD1 (5 bases). Germline CDR1 reads MNHNS; CDR2 reads SASEGT. CDR3 length: 16 residues. V lost 6 bases, J lost 6 bases, and 23 bases lay in between. The chain's CDR3 is CASSMNSGPGEDGYTF. Written as DNA, the CDR3 is TGTGCCAGCAGCATGAACTCGGGGCCGGGGGAAGATGGCTACACCTTC.

This clonotype was detected ten times or more. The CDR3 reads CASSPNRGQSSYNEQFF. CDR3 nucleotide sequence: TGTGCCAGCAGCCCGAACAGGGGACAGAGCTCCTACAATGAGCAGTTCTTC. The chain is built from TRBV7-3 and TRBJ2-1; 7 nucleotides align to TRBD1. The CDR3 is 17 amino acids. The germline CDR1 and CDR2 sequences are SGHTA and FQGTGA. After removal of 5 bases from V and 0 bases from J, the junction contained 10 bases not matched to a gene. The full variable domain, in which reference TRBV7-3 and TRBJ2-1 provide the parts outside the CDR3, is GAGVSQTPSNKVTEKGKYVELRCDPISGHTALYWYRQSLGQGPEFLIYFQGTGAADDSGLPNDRFFAVRPEGSVSTLKIQRTERGDSAVYLCASSPNRGQSSYNEQFFGPGTRLTVL.

The chain links TRBV4-1 to TRBJ2-1; 9 bases fit TRBD1. With the DNA end fitting TRBJ2-7 better, the J assignment may be wrong. Germline assignment: CDR1 MGHRA and CDR2 YSYEKL. There are 14 residues in the CDR3. The CDR3 DNA follows: TGCGCCAGCAGCCCCCGGACAGGGGTAGGCGAGCAGTACTTC. Its protein product is CASSPRTGVGEQYF.

This chain links TRBV10-1 with TRBJ2-3, with 8 bases fitting TRBD2. The CDR3 contains 16 residues. Germline V gene sequence: CDR1 WNHNN, CDR2 SYGVQD (reference sequence). After removal of 11 bases from V and 3 bases from J, the junction contained 16 bases not matched to a gene. The CDR3 is CARNRPAGGSTDTQYF. Here the CDR3 DNA reads TGCGCCCGCAATCGACCGGCGGGGGGTTCGACAGATACGCAGTATTTT.

The V gene is TRBV30, the J gene TRBJ2-1; TRBD2 matches at 7 bases. The V gene end was trimmed by 1 base and the J gene end by 0 bases; junction bases not matched to a gene: 15. CDR1 is GTSNPN, CDR2 SVGIG, per germline (reference sequence). This CDR3 is built from 19 residues. The CDR3 coding sequence is TGTGCCTGGAGTGCCCAATGGGCGGGAGCTTTAGGCTCCTACAATGAGCAGTTCTTC. Encoded protein: CAWSAQWAGALGSYNEQFF.

This clonotype came up a few times. V and J are TRBV7-6 and TRBJ2-1, with 8 nucleotides matching TRBD2. Germline V gene sequence: CDR1 SGHVS, CDR2 FNYEAQ. V lost 4 bases and J lost 5; bases outside the gene matches: 4. The CDR3 covers 14 residues. The CDR3, as DNA: TGTGCCAGCAGCTGGGGCGGGAGGCACAATGAGCAGTTCTTC. Its translation: CASSWGGRHNEQFF.

This sequence joins TRBV6-1 and TRBJ2-5; D might be TRBD1 (6 bases). With the DNA end fitting TRBJ2-7 better, the J assignment may be wrong. Germline loops: CDR1 MNHNS, CDR2 SASEGT. There are 12 residues in the CDR3. Here the CDR3 DNA reads TGTGCCAGTAGGGACATCGCCTACGAGCAGTACTTC. Its protein is CASRDIAYEQYF.

In regard to this clonotype: One end of the junction fails to match germline, which may point to a read error. The chain links TRBV27 to TRBJ2-3; D may be TRBD1 or TRBD2 (5 bases each). Germline-derived CDR1 and CDR2 are MNHEY and SMNVEV (reference sequence). The CDR3 consists of 15 residues. The CDR3 reads CARGSGLGPKNTQYF. For the CDR3, the DNA is TGTGCCCGCGGCTCGGGGCTGGGACCCAAAAACACGCAGTATTTC.

The chain links TRBV5-6 to TRBJ2-5; TRBD1 might be the D (6 bases). The J call could be wrong; TRBJ2-7 is a better fit for the DNA end. CDR1 and CDR2 (germline): SGHDT, YYEEEE. The CDR3 length is 13 residues. The CDR3 nucleotides read TGTGCCAGCAGCTTGAGGGGGACGCCCGAGCAGTACTTC. It translates to CASSLRGTPEQYF.

This clonotype was recorded a few times. The chain links TRBV30 to TRBJ1-1, with a possible D match to TRBD1 (5 bases). Per the germline V gene, CDR1 is GTSNPN and CDR2 is SVGIG (reference sequence). Trimming stripped 4 bases from V and 1 base from J, with 7 bases between. The CDR3 contains 12 residues. The CDR3 sequence is CAWTQGNTEAFF. The CDR3 bases are TGTGCCTGGACCCAGGGGAACACTGAAGCTTTCTTT.